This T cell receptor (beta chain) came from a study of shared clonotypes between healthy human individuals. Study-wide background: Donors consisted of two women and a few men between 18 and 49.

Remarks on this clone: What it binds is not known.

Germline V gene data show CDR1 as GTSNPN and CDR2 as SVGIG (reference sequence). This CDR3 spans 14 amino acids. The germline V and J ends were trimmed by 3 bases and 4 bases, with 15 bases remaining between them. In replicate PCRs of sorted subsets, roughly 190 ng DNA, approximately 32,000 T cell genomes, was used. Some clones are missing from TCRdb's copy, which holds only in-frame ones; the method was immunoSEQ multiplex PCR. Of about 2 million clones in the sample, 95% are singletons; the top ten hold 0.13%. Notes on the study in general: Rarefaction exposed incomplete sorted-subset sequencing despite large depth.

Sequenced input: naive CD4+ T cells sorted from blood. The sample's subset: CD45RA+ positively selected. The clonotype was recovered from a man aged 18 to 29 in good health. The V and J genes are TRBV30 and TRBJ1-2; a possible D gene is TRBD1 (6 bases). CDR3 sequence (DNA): TGTGCCTGGAGGTCGCAATCGACAGGCTATGGCTACACCTTC. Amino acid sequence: CAWRSQSTGYGYTF.